Listed here is a single T cell receptor (beta chain). No antigen is known for it. This entry is derived from a study of neoadjuvant anti-PD-1 for oral cavity cancer. PBMC libraries mostly used about 450 ng of input genomic DNA, with six replicates per sample. The repertoire was sequenced with immunoSEQ multiplex PCR; TCRdb's copy has only in-frame clones and lacks some. In the table there are 14,000 or so clones, 65% to 80% of which are singletons. Time point here: after neoadjuvant nivolumab, at surgical resection. Analysis of PBMCs was direct, with no culture step. Losses at the gene ends were 6 bases for V and 1 base for J; bases not matched to a gene: 5. The CDR3 runs 14 residues. Per germline, CDR1 ENHRY and CDR2 SYGVKD. Study-wide points: Higher pretreatment Treg/Th17 ratios tracked higher pretreatment blood clonality.

The chain joins TRBV10-3 to TRBJ2-5; 7 nucleotides line up with TRBD1. Sequences were derived from PBMCs, sampled after nivolumab (anti-PD-1) treatment. The receptor was isolated from a person between 35 and 79 years old with oral cavity squamous cell carcinoma. The CDR3 sequence: CAISDRVIQETQYF. As DNA, the CDR3 is TGTGCCATCAGCGACAGGGTAATCCAAGAGACCCAGTACTTC.